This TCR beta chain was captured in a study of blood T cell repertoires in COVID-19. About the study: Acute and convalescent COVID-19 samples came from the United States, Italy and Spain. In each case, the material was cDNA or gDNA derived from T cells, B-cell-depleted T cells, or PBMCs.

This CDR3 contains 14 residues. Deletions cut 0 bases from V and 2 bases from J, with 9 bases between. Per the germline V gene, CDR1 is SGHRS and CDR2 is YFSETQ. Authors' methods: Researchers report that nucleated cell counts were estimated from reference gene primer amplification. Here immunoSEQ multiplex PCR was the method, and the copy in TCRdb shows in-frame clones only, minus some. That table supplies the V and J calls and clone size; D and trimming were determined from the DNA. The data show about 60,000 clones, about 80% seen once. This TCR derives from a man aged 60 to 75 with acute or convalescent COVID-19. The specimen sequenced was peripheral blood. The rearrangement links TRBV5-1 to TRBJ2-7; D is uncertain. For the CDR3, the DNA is TGCGCCAGCAGCTTGGGAAGGAGCGCCTACGAGCAGTACTTC. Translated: CASSLGRSAYEQYF.